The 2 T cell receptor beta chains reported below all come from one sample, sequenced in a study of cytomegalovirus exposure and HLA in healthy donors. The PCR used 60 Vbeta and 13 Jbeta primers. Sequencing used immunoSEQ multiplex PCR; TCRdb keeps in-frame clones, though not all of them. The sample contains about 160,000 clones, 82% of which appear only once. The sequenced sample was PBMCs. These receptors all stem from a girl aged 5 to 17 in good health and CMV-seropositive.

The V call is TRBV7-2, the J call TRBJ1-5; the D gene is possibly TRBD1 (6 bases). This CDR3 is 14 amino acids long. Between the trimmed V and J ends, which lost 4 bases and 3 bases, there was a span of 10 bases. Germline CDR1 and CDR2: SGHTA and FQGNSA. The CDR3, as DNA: TGTGCCAGCAGCTACCGGGACAACAATCAGCCCCAGCATTTT. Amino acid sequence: CASSYRDNNQPQHF. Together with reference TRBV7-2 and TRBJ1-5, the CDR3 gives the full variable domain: GAGVSQSPSNKVTEKGKDVELRCDPISGHTALYWYRQSLGQGLEFLIYFQGNSAPDKSGLPSDRFSAERTGGSVSTLTIQRTQQEDSAVYLCASSYRDNNQPQHFGDGTRLSIL.

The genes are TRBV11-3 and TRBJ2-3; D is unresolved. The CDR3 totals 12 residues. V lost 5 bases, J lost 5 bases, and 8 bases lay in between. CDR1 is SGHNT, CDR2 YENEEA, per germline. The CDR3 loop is CASSLYRDTQYF. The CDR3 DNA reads TGTGCCAGCAGCCTCTATCGAGATACGCAGTATTTT.